This TCR beta chain is from a study of T-cell memory formation after mild COVID-19. Turning to the study itself: The TCR clusters were mostly specific to one donor. Study results and limitations: Clones contracting across day 15 to 85 had a balanced CD4/CD8 profile; later expanding clones leaned CD4+. Pre-infection memory held some responding clones, suggesting pre-existing cross-reactive T cells responded. Nothing confirmed that second-wave clones peaking on day 37 were specific for SARS-CoV-2.

The CDR3 consists of 16 residues. The J segment lost 4 bases and the V segment lost 4 bases, leaving 11 bases of the junction unmatched. This clonotype was seen more than once but under ten times. As yet, its antigen is unknown. A single record per CDR3 protein comes from TCRdb applying MiXCR to the 5' RACE reads. The sample has around 370,000 distinct CDR3 sequences; about 21% are singletons. The V call is TRBV12-3 or TRBV12-4, the J call TRBJ2-5; TRBD2 agrees at 8 bases. The origin of this receptor is an adult woman who had mild COVID-19 (a few samples of this study predate the infection). Cell type and time point are not known. What was sequenced was PBMCs or a T cell subset sorted from them (not recorded which). The CDR3 sequence: CASSSGTRAMGETQYF. The CDR3 DNA reads TGTGCCAGCAGTTCCGGGACTAGGGCCATGGGAGAGACCCAGTACTTC.